This T cell receptor (beta chain) was documented in a study of control samples from healthy donors and cancer patients. CDR1 is SGDLS, CDR2 YYNGEE, per germline. The V gene lost 1 base and the J gene lost 2 bases, with 12 bases spanning the gap. This CDR3 spans 16 amino acids. Clones were sequenced by immunoSEQ multiplex PCR, and TCRdb holds only the in-frame ones, with some missing. The data show more than 60,000 clones, 90% seen once. The sequenced sample was PBMCs. This clonotype was sampled from a man aged 55-75 years with colorectal cancer. The rearrangement links TRBV9 to TRBJ2-2; D call uncertain. CDR3 sequence reads: CASSVNAETNTGELFF. As DNA, the CDR3 is TGTGCCAGCAGCGTAAACGCAGAGACTAACACCGGGGAGCTGTTTTTT.